What follows are 10 T cell receptor beta chains derived from one specimen sequenced in a study of shared T cell receptors in the human thymus. The protocol was immunoSEQ multiplex PCR, while the TCRdb copy is restricted to in-frame clones and leaves out a portion. The table shows 550,000 to 800,000 clones, with over 75% occurring only once. This same sample was also taken into another study, of human thymus T cells.

The sequenced material came from thymocytes. The receptors shown here come from a girl under three years old with a congenital heart defect.

This chain uses TRBV20-1 with TRBJ1-1, with D maybe TRBD1 (5 bases). The CDR3 runs 11 residues. Germline V CDR1 and CDR2: DFQATT, SNEGSKA (reference sequence). The CDR3 coding sequence is TGCTCCCGGCGGGGGAGGACTGAAGCTTTCTTT. It specifies CSRRGRTEAFF.

The chain has TRBV7-2 and TRBJ2-5; weak D call: TRBD2 (5 bases). V was trimmed by 1 base and J by 0 bases, leaving 15 bases between them. Looked up from germline, CDR1 is SGHTA and CDR2 is FQGNSA. This CDR3 is built from 17 residues. CDR3 nucleotides: TGTGCCAGCAGCTTAGTTACCCTCGTAGCGTACCAAGAGACCCAGTACTTC. This translates into CASSLVTLVAYQETQYF.

The chain is built from TRBV4-3 and TRBJ2-4; 7 bases are shared with TRBD1. This CDR3 spans 15 amino acids. V was pared by 3 bases and J by 5 bases, with 7 bases of the junction left unmatched. The germline CDR1 and CDR2 sequences are LGHNA and YSLEER. The CDR3 region has the DNA TGCGCCAGCAGCCAGGGGGCCGGGACAGAAAACATTCAGTACTTC. It translates to CASSQGAGTENIQYF.

The J gene is TRBJ1-2, the V gene TRBV13; D is possibly TRBD1 (6 bases). This CDR3 comprises 14 residues. Germline-derived CDR1 and CDR2 are PRHDT and FYEKMQ (reference sequence). Trimming took 4 bases from V and 3 from J, leaving 12 bases between them. CDR3: CASSWGPVDYGYTF. The CDR3 DNA sequence: TGTGCCAGCAGCTGGGGGCCCGTGGACTATGGCTACACCTTC. Supplemented by reference TRBV13 and TRBJ1-2, the full variable domain reads AAGVIQSPRHLIKEKRETATLKCYPIPRHDTVYWYQQGPGQDPQFLISFYEKMQSDKGSIPDRFSAQQFSDYHSELNMSSLELGDSALYFCASSWGPVDYGYTFGSGTRLTVV.

The chain couples TRBV14 to TRBJ2-5; no reliable D call. The germline gives CDR1 SGHDN, CDR2 FVKESK. The CDR3 consists of 13 residues. V was pared by 0 bases and J by 3 bases, with 5 bases between. CDR3 amino acids: CASSQDREETQYF. The CDR3 DNA sequence: TGTGCCAGCAGCCAAGATCGAGAAGAGACCCAGTACTTC.

The CDR3 DNA reads as TGCGCCAGCAGCCAAGATAGTGGGAGGCATGAAAAACTGTTTTTT. Residues: CASSQDSGRHEKLFF. This chain joins TRBV4-1 and TRBJ1-4; D not resolved. CDR1 is MGHRA, CDR2 YSYEKL, per germline. V lost 0 bases and J 6 bases, leaving 11 bases between the germline ends. The CDR3 contains 15 residues.

The rearrangement links TRBV28 to TRBJ1-2; 7 nucleotides align to TRBD1. CDR1 is MDHEN, CDR2 SYDVKM, per germline. CDR3 length equals 15 residues. J gave up 0 bases and V 3 bases, and 4 bases lay outside the gene matches. CDR3 residues: CASSFTGEANYGYTF. CDR3 nucleotide sequence: TGTGCCAGCAGTTTTACAGGGGAGGCTAACTATGGCTACACCTTC.

This clone was counted once. Here the CDR3 DNA reads TGTGCCACGTCAGGGGCCACCTACAATGAGCAGTTCTTC. Protein: CATSGATYNEQFF. The V call is TRBV15, the J call TRBJ2-1, with a weak D call TRBD1 (6 bases). Trimming pared 9 bases from V and 2 bases from J, leaving 11 bases between. The germline V gene has CDR1 LNHNV and CDR2 YYDKDF (reference sequence). The CDR3 consists of 13 residues.

The chain carries TRBV29-1 and TRBJ2-7, with D possibly TRBD1 on 6 matching bases. This CDR3 contains 14 residues. Trimming cost V 7 bases and J 0 bases, with 16 bases left between them. Per germline, CDR1 SQVTM and CDR2 ANQGSEA. CDR3 sequence (DNA): TGCAGCGGGCTAACAGGGAAATCCTCCTACGAGCAGTACTTC. The encoded protein is CSGLTGKSSYEQYF.

The J gene is TRBJ1-2, the V gene TRBV4-1, with 7 nucleotides matching TRBD1. The V gene's germline CDR1 is MGHRA and CDR2 YSYEKL. The CDR3 extends over 12 amino acids. Trimming removed 5 bases from V and 5 bases from J; junction bases left unmatched: 2. CDR3 DNA: TGCGCCAGCAGCGGCAGGGGGTATGGCTACACCTTC. It codes for CASSGRGYGYTF.